This T cell receptor (beta chain) was recovered during a study of blood T cell repertoires in COVID-19. About the research overall: Acute and convalescent COVID-19 specimens originated in the United States, Italy and Spain. In each case, the material was cDNA or gDNA derived from T cells, B-cell-depleted T cells, or PBMCs.

Authors' methods: Amplification from reference gene primers served as the basis for estimated nucleated cell counts. Method: immunoSEQ multiplex PCR; TCRdb's copy keeps in-frame clones and lacks some. Clonal size and the V and J genes are those of that table, whereas D and trimming came from the DNA. The data contain approximately 180,000 clones, approximately 85% of them singletons. The V gene's germline CDR1 is SGHTA and CDR2 FQGTGA. The CDR3 sequence is 14 residues long. V was trimmed by 1 base and J by 6 bases, leaving 9 bases between them. Sequenced: peripheral blood. The TCR originated in a man aged 55 to 70 with acute or convalescent COVID-19. V gene TRBV7-3 combines with J gene TRBJ2-2; D gene uncertain. CDR3 DNA: TGTGCCAGCAGCTTAAATCACGGAGCCGGGGAGCTGTTTTTT. The encoded protein is CASSLNHGAGELFF.